This section outlines one T cell receptor beta chain sequence together with its context. Germline lookup yields CDR1 LGHNA and CDR2 YSLEER. Trimming took 0 bases from V and 3 from J, leaving 11 bases between them. The CDR3 consists of 15 residues. The sample belongs to a study of blood T cell repertoires in COVID-19. Background on the study: T cells, B-cell-depleted T cells, or PBMCs provided the cDNA or gDNA that served as material.

Per the original data handling: Estimation of nucleated cell counts was performed using reference gene primer amplification. Sequencing used immunoSEQ multiplex PCR; TCRdb keeps in-frame clones, though not all of them. From that table come the V and J calls and clone size; the DNA was used to work out D and trimming. The sample shows 270,000 or so clones, less than 85% of them seen only once. The sequencing input was peripheral blood. This clonotype was obtained from a woman aged 18-30 years with acute or convalescent COVID-19. V usage is TRBV4-3 and J usage is TRBJ1-1; TRBD1 is a possible D gene (6 bases). DNA of the CDR3: TGCGCCAGCAGCCAAGATATTAGGGGGTACACTGAAGCTTTCTTT. This encodes CASSQDIRGYTEAFF.